The present T cell receptor (beta chain) was sequenced within a study of CD8+ T cells in alopecia areata (dated 2018 in TCRdb). The study in broad terms: To study T cell clonal expansion in alopecia areata, the researchers applied high-throughput TCRbeta sequencing to both the C3H/HeJ mouse model and human patients. Scalp tissue and sorted CD4+ and CD8+ peripheral blood T cells from patchy and totalis/universalis alopecia areata patients and from healthy controls were covered by human TCRbeta sequencing. Clonality in the scalp was compared among normal scalp (n=4), patchy alopecia areata scalp (n=8), and alopecia totalis/universalis scalp (n=8). RNA was obtained with the PAXgene miRNA kit for fixed scalp, the miRNeasy kit for PBMCs, and the RNeasy kit for mouse skin. TCRbeta CDR3 regions were amplified by immunoSEQ multiplex PCR with 35 Vbeta forward and 13 Jbeta reverse primers. Study-wide conclusions, independent of this receptor: Compared with normal scalp, lesional scalp, particularly in alopecia totalis/universalis, had higher clonality and more expanded CD8+ clones, which suggests antigenic drive. TCR sequences shared between patients were less clear than in mice, possibly partly because of HLA diversity in the patient population. Unlike mouse skin, which is dominated by gammadelta T cells, normal human skin has resident alphabeta T cells that are also sequenced, and this complicates analysis of the scalp TCR repertoire.

The CDR3 runs 15 amino acids, cysteine and phenylalanine included. Of the read, only the CDR3 DNA is kept; its 45 bases are in frame from base 1. According to the germline V gene, CDR1 reads SGDLS and CDR2 reads YYNGEE. Trimming removed 4 bases from V and 2 bases from J, leaving 10 bases between the germline ends. As concerns this clone: Its antigen is not yet known. No base qualities exist here, and no much larger clone lies one base off it.

From alopecia areata patients, peripheral blood was collected along with lesional scalp punch biopsies. PBMCs were isolated by density centrifugation and stained for CD3, CD4 and CD8, after which CD4+ and CD8+ T cells were sorted on a FACSAria. Alopecia areata patients who were not treated were recruited through a multicenter biomarker study. For roughly five biomarker-study patients, blood CD8+ T cells were further sorted into NKG2D-low and NKG2D-high fractions. The library relied on the immunoSEQ multiplex PCR assay. RNA was extracted from all samples and reverse transcribed into cDNA as template for TCR sequencing. First-strand cDNA was synthesized with SuperScript III using a 2:1 mix of oligo-dT and random hexamers. A synthetic immune receptor repertoire was used to gauge amplification bias, and whatever bias remained was removed computationally. On the study's bioinformatics: Raw reads were preprocessed for error removal, and CDR3 was defined according to IMGT conventions as running from the conserved cysteine to phenylalanine. Clonality was calculated as 1 minus Shannon entropy normalized by log2 of the number of productive unique TCRs. Whether scalp clones were CD4 or CD8 was inferred by matching scalp TCRbeta sequences against CD4 and CD8 repertoires sorted from blood. TCRdb mirrors the immuneACCESS table, restricted to in-frame sequences. Some clones are absent from its copies; in checked studies, under half trace to an unresolved V gene, and the reason for the others is unknown. The V and J calls and clone size are taken from that table; D and trimming were inferred from the DNA. Recorded for this sample are 50,000 to 70,000 clones; roughly 47% of them occurred a single time. The ten largest clones add up to 51% of the sample.

Sequenced: NKG2D-low CD8+ T cells sorted from blood. What the cell subset or site label conveys for this sample: sorted CD8+ NKG2D-low blood T cells. This TCR came from a human donor with alopecia areata. Recombination linked TRBV9 to TRBJ2-6; the D gene is perhaps TRBD2, from 5 matching bases. Here is the DNA: TGTGCCAGCAGCCCCTACGGGGCTGGGGCCAACGTCCTGACTTTC. It is translated as CASSPYGAGANVLTF.